These 18 T cell receptor beta chains originate from one sample sequenced in a study of shared clonotypes between healthy human individuals. Clones were sequenced by immunoSEQ multiplex PCR, and TCRdb holds only the in-frame ones, with some missing. The sample lists some 580,000 clones; 95% to 98% were seen once. Sequencing used naive CD4+ T cells sorted from blood. The sample's subset: CD45RA+ positively selected. These receptors were obtained from a woman in her twenties or thirties in good health.

This clone was counted once. This rearrangement joins TRBV29-1 to TRBJ2-7; TRBD2 matches 8 bases. Trimming at V came to 4 bases and at J to 7 bases, leaving 12 bases not matched to a gene. This CDR3 comprises 14 residues. Germline assignment: CDR1 SQVTM and CDR2 ANQGSEA. DNA for the CDR3: TGCAGCGTTGCTGGTGAAGCGGGAGTAGGGGAGCAGTACTTC. It is translated as CSVAGEAGVGEQYF.

The chain joins TRBV2 to TRBJ1-5; 7 bases match TRBD1. CDR3 length equals 13 residues. The J segment lost 12 bases and the V segment lost 5 bases, leaving 10 bases of the junction unmatched. The germline V gene has CDR1 SNHLY and CDR2 FYNNEI. CDR3 protein: CASSRTDRVHQHF. The CDR3 nucleotides read TGTGCCAGCAGTCGCACCGACAGGGTTCACCAGCATTTT.

This chain's CDR3 is CASSQGDRRDLYGYTF. As DNA, the CDR3 is TGTGCCAGCAGCCAAGGGGACAGGAGAGACCTATATGGCTACACCTTC. This chain connects TRBV4-2 to TRBJ1-2; 8 nucleotides line up with TRBD1. Looked up from germline, CDR1 is LGHNA and CDR2 is YNFKEQ. J lost 5 bases, V lost 1 base, and 9 bases had no gene match. The CDR3 spans 16 residues.

This chain uses TRBV7-2 with TRBJ2-1, with 10 nucleotides matching TRBD2. The trim removed 5 bases at V and 0 bases at J, leaving 10 bases unmatched. Per the germline V gene, CDR1 is SGHTA and CDR2 is FQGNSA. The CDR3 runs to 18 residues. Here the CDR3 DNA reads TGTGCCAGCAGCACGCAGCGAGCGGGAGGGCCCTCCTACAATGAGCAGTTCTTC. Translating it yields CASSTQRAGGPSYNEQFF. Supplemented by reference TRBV7-2 and TRBJ2-1, the full variable domain reads GAGVSQSPSNKVTEKGKDVELRCDPISGHTALYWYRQSLGQGLEFLIYFQGNSAPDKSGLPSDRFSAERTGGSVSTLTIQRTQQEDSAVYLCASSTQRAGGPSYNEQFFGPGTRLTVL.

The rearrangement joins TRBV29-1 to TRBJ2-5; 9 positions match TRBD2. Germline V CDR1 and CDR2: SQVTM, ANQGSEA. With V trimmed by 6 bases and J by 5 bases, 4 bases remained unmatched. CDR3 length equals 12 residues. The CDR3 DNA sequence: TGCAGCGTCTATAGCGGGAGTGAGACCCAGTACTTC. Translation gives CSVYSGSETQYF.

This chain uses TRBV2 with TRBJ2-7, with 7 bases fitting TRBD1. V dropped 6 bases and J dropped 3; count of bases not matched to a gene: 8. This CDR3 is built from 14 residues. CDR1 and CDR2 (germline): SNHLY, FYNNEI. Here the CDR3 reads CASRGTVKHYEQYF. The CDR3 bases are TGTGCCAGCAGAGGGACAGTAAAGCACTACGAGCAGTACTTC.

The genes are TRBV5-1 and TRBJ2-3; D might be TRBD2 (6 bases). V gave up 0 bases and J gave up 2 bases, with 10 bases separating them. This CDR3 is 15 amino acids long. Germline V gives CDR1 SGHRS, CDR2 YFSETQ. CDR3 nucleotide sequence: TGCGCCAGCAGCTTGGAGGAGGGGTACACAGATACGCAGTATTTT. This sequence encodes CASSLEEGYTDTQYF. Using reference TRBV5-1 and TRBJ2-3 for the parts outside the CDR3, the full variable domain is KAGVTQTPRYLIKTRGQQVTLSCSPISGHRSVSWYQQTPGQGLQFLFEYFSETQRNKGNFPGRFSGRQFSNSRSEMNVSTLELGDSALYLCASSLEEGYTDTQYFGPGTRLTVL.

The V call is TRBV28, the J call TRBJ2-1, with 9 bases lining up with TRBD2. Germline CDR1 is MDHEN and CDR2 is SYDVKM. The CDR3 runs to 14 residues. The junction had 5 bases not matched to a gene; V was cut back by 2 bases and J by 9 bases. CDR3 protein: CASSLTSGRFEQFF. CDR3 in DNA: TGTGCCAGCAGTTTAACCAGCGGGAGGTTTGAGCAGTTCTTC. The complete variable domain, with remaining parts taken from reference TRBV28 and TRBJ2-1, reads DVKVTQSSRYLVKRTGEKVFLECVQDMDHENMFWYRQDPGLGLRLIYFSYDVKMKEKGDIPEGYSVSREKKERFSLILESASTNQTSMYLCASSLTSGRFEQFFGPGTRLTVL.

The chain has TRBV2 and TRBJ2-4; D gene unclear. CDR1 and CDR2 (germline): SNHLY, FYNNEI. The V gene lost 9 bases and the J gene lost 0 bases, with 12 bases spanning the gap. CDR3 length equals 14 residues. CDR3 in amino acids: CASHLSIAKNIQYF. The CDR3 DNA follows: TGTGCCAGTCACCTATCCATAGCCAAAAACATTCAGTACTTC.

This rearrangement joins TRBV9 to TRBJ2-1; 9 bases match TRBD2. V dropped 3 bases and J dropped 8; count of bases not matched to a gene: 15. Germline V CDR1 and CDR2: SGDLS, YYNGEE. The CDR3 loop spans 17 amino acids. The CDR3 here is CASSAGGNAGGLDEQFF. The CDR3 DNA reads TGTGCCAGCAGCGCCGGTGGGAACGCGGGAGGGTTGGATGAGCAGTTCTTC.

The chain combines TRBV4-2 with TRBJ2-7, with 8 bases identical to TRBD2. Germline V gene sequence: CDR1 LGHNA, CDR2 YNFKEQ. Unmatched junction bases numbered 16, after V lost 0 bases and J lost 6 bases. The CDR3 has 18 amino acids. CDR3 amino acids: CASSQEGQAGDLPLEQYF. The CDR3 coding sequence is TGTGCCAGCAGCCAAGAGGGGCAAGCGGGAGATCTACCTCTCGAGCAGTACTTC.

The rearrangement links TRBV28 to TRBJ1-4; 7 bases are a match to TRBD1. The J segment lost 0 bases and the V segment lost 5 bases, leaving 9 bases of the junction unmatched. Per germline, CDR1 MDHEN and CDR2 SYDVKM. CDR3 length equals 17 residues. CDR3 bases: TGTGCCAGCAGTGCCGGGACAGAGGTTTCAACTAATGAAAAACTGTTTTTT. Its translation: CASSAGTEVSTNEKLFF.

The CDR3 spells CASSVAGEGTGELFF. As DNA, the CDR3 is TGTGCCAGCAGCGTAGCGGGAGAGGGGACCGGGGAGCTGTTTTTT. The chain is built from TRBV9 and TRBJ2-2, with D possibly matching TRBD2 (6 bases). Trimming pared 0 bases from V and 5 bases from J, leaving 11 bases between. The CDR3 runs to 15 residues. The germline V gene encodes CDR1 SGDLS and CDR2 YYNGEE.

The chain carries TRBV28 and TRBJ1-2; a weak D match, TRBD1 (6 bases). Trimming pared 5 bases from V and 4 bases from J, leaving 20 bases between. The CDR3 is 16 residues long. Germline values: CDR1 MDHEN, CDR2 SYDVKM. The CDR3 reads CASSPTRWGRGYGYTF. CDR3 nucleotide sequence: TGTGCCAGCAGTCCCACACGTTGGGGGCGCGGCTATGGCTACACCTTC.

The V and J genes are TRBV2 and TRBJ1-1; TRBD1 agrees at 10 bases. Germline V gene lookup returns CDR1 SNHLY and CDR2 FYNNEI. CDR3 length: 18 residues. The ends lost 6 bases at V and 0 bases at J; junction bases unmatched: 13. The CDR3, as DNA: TGTGCCAGCAGCGTCAAAGGGGACAGGGGAGGCGTGAACACTGAAGCTTTCTTT. Translating it yields CASSVKGDRGGVNTEAFF. Full variable domain (rest looked up from reference TRBV2 and TRBJ1-1): EPEVTQTPSHQVTQMGQEVILRCVPISNHLYFYWYRQILGQKVEFLVSFYNNEISEKSEIFDDQFSVERPDGSNFTLKIRSTKLEDSAMYFCASSVKGDRGGVNTEAFFGQGTRLTVV.

The CDR3 spells CASSPRTGPQHF. The DNA of the CDR3 is TGTGCCAGCAGCCCTCGGACAGGGCCCCAGCATTTT. V gene TRBV7-2 combines with J gene TRBJ1-5; 7 nucleotides agree with TRBD1. This CDR3 comprises 12 residues. Per germline, CDR1 SGHTA and CDR2 FQGNSA. V shed 5 bases and J 9 bases; nucleotides not matched to a gene: 4.

The chain links TRBV27 to TRBJ1-1; unclear D gene. The V gene's germline CDR1 is MNHEY and CDR2 SMNVEV (reference sequence). The CDR3 length is 14 residues. Deletions cut 1 base from V and 1 base from J, with 7 bases between. The DNA for the CDR3 is TGTGCCAGCAGTTTATGGTGGGGGAACACTGAAGCTTTCTTT. This encodes CASSLWWGNTEAFF.

The chain is built from TRBV10-3 and TRBJ1-1; TRBD1 aligns across 7 bases. The germline gives CDR1 ENHRY, CDR2 SYGVKD. The ends lost 4 bases at V and 0 bases at J; junction bases unmatched: 2. This CDR3 is built from 14 residues. DNA for the CDR3: TGTGCCATCAGTGGGGGACAGCTGAACACTGAAGCTTTCTTT. This translates into CAISGGQLNTEAFF.